A selection of T cell receptor beta chains follows, all from one sample in a study of blood T cell repertoires in COVID-19. Repertoires were generated with immunoSEQ multiplex PCR, while TCRdb's copy carries only in-frame clones and drops some. The sample has 250,000 to 300,000 clones, approximately 90% seen once; the top ten hold about 6%. Source material: peripheral blood. All receptors come from a woman aged 50 to 65 with COVID-19, enrolled during active disease. Both conserved end residues are part of each CDR3. The D gene is left open where the match is weak. Only part of the rows carry a size: once, few, many, or a class if the clone is expanded.

abundance,v_gene,j_gene,d_gene,CDR3nt,CDR3aa
-,TRBV5-1,TRBJ2-1,-,TGCGCCAGCAGCTTGGAAGACACGCAGTTCTTC,CASSLEDTQFF
-,TRBV6-2/TRBV6-3,TRBJ2-2,-,TGTGCCAGCAGTGACCAGGGGATCGGGGAGCTGTTTTTT,CASSDQGIGELFF
-,TRBV5-5,TRBJ2-7,-,TGTGCCAGCAGCAGTAGCAGGGGCTTTAGCTCCTACGAGCAGTACTTC,CASSSSRGFSSYEQYF
-,TRBV5-1,TRBJ2-2,TRBD2,TGCGCCAGCAGCTTAGATCCAGCGGGGTCCACCGGGGAGCTGTTTTTT,CASSLDPAGSTGELFF
-,TRBV2,TRBJ1-3,-,TGTGCCAGCAGTCAGACAGCATCTGGAAACACCATATATTTT,CASSQTASGNTIYF
-,TRBV18,TRBJ2-1,TRBD2,TGTGCCAGCTCACCACCGCTAGCGGGGAGTAGTAGCTCCTACAATGAGCAGTTCTTC,CASSPPLAGSSSSYNEQFF
-,TRBV30,TRBJ2-7,-,TGTGCCTGGAGTGTAGGTCTTGGCGGCCTGAAATACGAGCAGTACTTC,CAWSVGLGGLKYEQYF
-,TRBV19,TRBJ1-1,-,TGTGCCAGTAGTAGAGTCGATTATGAAGCTTTCTTT,CASSRVDYEAFF
-,TRBV5-1,TRBJ2-3,TRBD2,TGCGCCAGCAGCCAAGGACTAGCGGGGGCCAGCACAGATACGCAGTATTTT,CASSQGLAGASTDTQYF
-,TRBV2,TRBJ1-6,-,TGTGCCAGCATACCACGGAGCTCCTATAATTCACCCCTCCACTTT,CASIPRSSYNSPLHF
-,TRBV7-9,TRBJ1-6,TRBD1,TGTGCCAGCAGCCCCCCCCCAGGACAGGAGGTGCGTGGTTCACCCCTCCACTTT,CASSPPPGQEVRGSPLHF
-,TRBV15,TRBJ2-1,-,TGTGCCACCAGCAGAGCTACGGGAGCTCCCTCCAGTTGGGGTGAGCAGTTCTTC,CATSRATGAPSSWGEQFF
-,TRBV19,TRBJ2-7,-,TGTGCCAGTAGCCCGACCCGGGGAGCCCACGAGCAGTACTTC,CASSPTRGAHEQYF
-,TRBV25-1,TRBJ2-7,-,TGTGCCAGCACCCTAGACGCGGGTGGGGTCTCCGAGCAGTACTTC,CASTLDAGGVSEQYF
-,TRBV27,TRBJ1-2,TRBD1,TGTGCCAGCAGTCCCCTCCCGGGACAGGGAGCAGGTGGCTATGGCTACACCTTC,CASSPLPGQGAGGYGYTF
-,TRBV3-1/TRBV3-2,TRBJ2-2,TRBD2,TGTGCCAGCAGCCATGGGACTAGCAGCGACTTGAGGAACACCGGGGAGCTGTTTTTT,CASSHGTSSDLRNTGELFF
-,TRBV11-3,TRBJ2-3,TRBD2,TGTGCCAGCAGCACGGGACTAGCGGGAGGTACAGATACGCAGTATTTT,CASSTGLAGGTDTQYF
once,TRBV6-5,TRBJ2-7,TRBD2,TGTGCCAGCATAAGCGGGACCTACGAGCAGTACTTC,CASISGTYEQYF
-,TRBV4-3,TRBJ2-5,TRBD2,TGCGCCAGCAGCCAAGGGGGACTAGTTCAAGAGACCCAGTACTTC,CASSQGGLVQETQYF
-,TRBV3-1/TRBV3-2,TRBJ2-7,TRBD2,TGTGCCAGCAGCCAAGATTCTAGCGGGAGAACGCGAGAGCAGTACTTC,CASSQDSSGRTREQYF
-,TRBV7-2,TRBJ1-1,-,TGTGCCAGCAGCCTCGGCTACGGGATCATGAACACTGAAGCTTTCTTT,CASSLGYGIMNTEAFF
-,TRBV18,TRBJ1-1,-,TGTGCCAGCTCACCAGTCCTAGGGAGAGACACTGAAGCTTTCTTT,CASSPVLGRDTEAFF
-,TRBV3-1/TRBV3-2,TRBJ1-2,-,TGTGCCAGCAGCCAAGGGCCCGGGGTACTCTTC,CASSQGPGVLF
-,TRBV6-5,TRBJ2-2,-,TGTGCCAGCAGTTATAACATGTACACCGGGGAGCTGTTTTTT,CASSYNMYTGELFF
-,TRBV6-2/TRBV6-3,TRBJ1-1,-,TGTGCCAGCAGTAATGGGGGGTATAACACTGAAGCTTTCTTT,CASSNGGYNTEAFF
-,TRBV6-2/TRBV6-3,TRBJ2-7,-,TGTGCCAGCAGTTTAGGAGGGCCCTTGCCCCGATACGAGCAGTACTTC,CASSLGGPLPRYEQYF
few,TRBV2,TRBJ2-7,TRBD1,TGTGCCAGCAGGCGTAACAGGGGACACGAGCAGTACTTC,CASRRNRGHEQYF
-,TRBV6-2/TRBV6-3,TRBJ1-1,-,TGTGCCAGCAGTTACTCATCCAGGAATTTTGAAGCTTTCTTT,CASSYSSRNFEAFF
-,TRBV30,TRBJ1-2,TRBD1,TGTGCCTGGAGTGTTACTCCGGGACAGGGGTTCTATGGCTACACCTTC,CAWSVTPGQGFYGYTF
-,TRBV5-1,TRBJ2-3,TRBD2,TGCGCCAGCAGACAAGGACTAGCGGGAGTCTTCCTTAACACAGATACGCAGTATTTT,CASRQGLAGVFLNTDTQYF
once,TRBV7-7,TRBJ2-5,TRBD1,TGTGCCAGCAGCCCCTCTGGACAGGGGCGGGGAGAGACCCAGTACTTC,CASSPSGQGRGETQYF
-,TRBV7-9,TRBJ2-7,-,TGTGCCAGCAGCTTAGCGGGAGTAGGAGCCGAGCAGTACTTC,CASSLAGVGAEQYF
-,TRBV11-2,TRBJ1-2,-,TGTGCCAGCAGGCGCGGGGGGCTCTATGGCTACACCTTC,CASRRGGLYGYTF
-,TRBV7-8,TRBJ1-2,TRBD1,TGTGCCAGCAGCTTAGCGACAGGGGGCGGCTATGGCTACACCTTC,CASSLATGGGYGYTF
-,TRBV3-1/TRBV3-2,TRBJ2-7,TRBD1,TGTGCCAGCAGCCCCGGACAGGGGGCGCTTCCGGAGCAGTACTTC,CASSPGQGALPEQYF
-,TRBV7-8,TRBJ1-2,-,TGTGCCAGCAGCTTAGCCTTCAGGGGAGGCTACACCTTC,CASSLAFRGGYTF